What follows is one T cell receptor (beta chain) and its context. The V and J ends lost 7 bases and 4 bases respectively, with 16 bases between them. Germline V gene sequence: CDR1 LNHDA, CDR2 SQIVND (reference sequence). The CDR3 covers 14 residues. The sample belongs to a study of control samples from healthy donors and cancer patients. Profiled with immunoSEQ multiplex PCR; TCRdb holds only in-frame clones, not every one. The sample has approximately 190,000 clones; around 93% are singletons. Sequencing was carried out using blood. This receptor was taken from a man younger than 40 in good health. The chain is built from TRBV19 and TRBJ1-1; D perhaps matches TRBD1 (6 bases). The CDR3 loop reads CASTKTGYGTEAFF. CDR3 nucleotide sequence: TGTGCCAGTACGAAAACAGGGTACGGCACTGAAGCTTTCTTT.